What follows are 25 T cell receptor beta chains derived from one specimen sequenced in a study of OX40 agonist ivuxolimab in advanced cancers. Method: immunoSEQ multiplex PCR; TCRdb's copy keeps in-frame clones and lacks some. The sample holds roughly 80,000 clones, roughly 86% seen once. The sequences come from CD4+ or CD8+ T cells sorted from blood, collected in a trial of the OX40 agonist ivuxolimab. The receptor set was obtained from an adult with an advanced solid tumor such as melanoma, head and neck, liver or kidney cancer.

The chain is built from TRBV7-2 and TRBJ2-5; D gene ambiguous. The germline V gene encodes CDR1 SGHTA and CDR2 FQGNSA. This CDR3 has 14 amino acids. V was trimmed by 5 bases and J by 2 bases, leaving 12 bases between them. CDR3: CASSRAGQQETQYF. DNA for the CDR3: TGTGCCAGCAGCCGCGCTGGCCAGCAAGAGACCCAGTACTTC.

The chain couples TRBV9 to TRBJ1-1; TRBD1 aligns across 9 bases. The CDR3 loop spans 15 amino acids. Germline-derived CDR1 and CDR2 are SGDLS and YYNGEE. V shed 3 bases and J 1 base; nucleotides not matched to a gene: 4. For the CDR3, the DNA is TGTGCCAGCAGCGCCCAGGACAGGGGGAACACTGAAGCTTTCTTT. This gives the protein CASSAQDRGNTEAFF.

V gene TRBV7-2 combines with J gene TRBJ1-2, with 7 nucleotides matching TRBD1. Trimming removed 5 bases from V and 0 bases from J; junction bases left unmatched: 12. Germline loops: CDR1 SGHTA, CDR2 FQGNSA. This CDR3 is 17 amino acids long. The CDR3 coding sequence is TGTGCCAGCAGCCCACAACCGACAGGGCGCACTAACTATGGCTACACCTTC. This codes for CASSPQPTGRTNYGYTF.

This chain links TRBV7-9 with TRBJ2-3; D is unclear. The germline V gene encodes CDR1 SEHNR and CDR2 FQNEAQ (reference sequence). The V end lost 5 bases, the J end lost 3 bases, and 6 bases lay between the germline ends. This CDR3 is 12 amino acids long. The CDR3 nucleotides read TGTGCCAGCAGCCCCTCGACAGATACGCAGTATTTT. Translating it yields CASSPSTDTQYF.

The chain joins TRBV21-1 to TRBJ1-2; the tabulated D call, TRBD1, remains unverified against the DNA. TRBV21-1 is a recognized pseudogene. CDR3 length equals 15 residues. The CDR3 protein is CASSLRDRPFYGYTF. The CDR3 DNA sequence: TGTGCCAGCAGCCTCCGGGACAGGCCCTTCTATGGCTACACCTTC.

J is TRBJ2-3 and V is TRBV18; no definite D call. V shed 2 bases and J shed 4 bases, with 4 bases lying between them. CDR3 size: 12 residues. Germline CDR1 KGHSH, CDR2 LQKENI. CDR3 DNA sequence: TGTGCCAGCTCACCATACGCAGATACGCAGTATTTT. As protein: CASSPYADTQYF.

The chain is built from TRBV7-2 and TRBJ1-1; D ambiguous. There are 13 residues in the CDR3. Per the germline V gene, CDR1 is SGHTA and CDR2 is FQGNSA. V lost 5 bases and J 1 base, leaving 8 bases between the germline ends. The CDR3 DNA sequence: TGTGCCAGCAGCCCTCACGGGAACACTGAAGCTTTCTTT. Encoded protein: CASSPHGNTEAFF.

The V and J genes are TRBV19 and TRBJ2-3; the D is unclear. CDR1 and CDR2 (germline): LNHDA, SQIVND (reference sequence). The CDR3 sequence is 12 residues long. Trimming shortened V by 9 bases and J by 0 bases, and 7 bases separated the two germline ends. CDR3 protein: CASSDSTDTQYF. In DNA form, the CDR3 reads TGTGCCAGCTCAGATAGCACAGATACGCAGTATTTT.

This clone was observed a handful of times. The chain uses TRBV7-3 and TRBJ2-5, with TRBD2 matching 7 bases. V trimming: 4 bases; J trimming: 2 bases; junction bases outside the gene matches: 4. Germline loops: CDR1 SGHTA, CDR2 FQGTGA. The CDR3 contains 14 residues. As DNA, the CDR3 is TGTGCCAGCAGCTCCCGGGGGGAACAAGAGACCCAGTACTTC. Its protein is CASSSRGEQETQYF.

The J gene is TRBJ2-1, the V gene TRBV27; 7 nucleotides line up with TRBD2. Trimming cost V 8 bases and J 0 bases; bases outside gene matches: 4. The length of the CDR3 is 14 residues. Per the germline V gene, CDR1 is MNHEY and CDR2 is SMNVEV (reference sequence). CDR3 DNA sequence: TGTGCCAGCCGCCGGACTAGCTCCTACAATGAGCAGTTCTTC. This gives the protein CASRRTSSYNEQFF.

The chain links TRBV4-1 to TRBJ2-3; tentatively, D is TRBD2 (6 bases). CDR1 and CDR2 (germline): MGHRA, YSYEKL. V was clipped by 4 bases and J by 7 bases, with 18 bases between them. The CDR3 covers 15 residues. CDR3: CASSLTPDRENTQYF. The CDR3 DNA follows: TGCGCCAGCAGCCTAACCCCCGACCGGGAGAATACGCAGTATTTT.

This chain links TRBV6-5 with TRBJ1-6; D not certain. With 0 bases removed from V and 10 bases from J, the gap between germline ends came to 7 bases. The CDR3 has 13 residues. Germline assignment: CDR1 MNHEY and CDR2 SVGAGI. Here the CDR3 DNA reads TGTGCCAGCAGTTACTCGCAGCAATCACCCCTCCACTTT. As protein: CASSYSQQSPLHF.

A word on this clone: Sequence at one end of the junction differs from germline and may be a read error. The sample has other DNA sequences that encode this CDR3 too. The CDR3, as DNA: TGTGCCAGCAGATTACAGGGTGTTGGTTATGGCTACACCTTT. It translates to CASRLQGVGYGYTF. This chain uses TRBV2 with TRBJ1-2; D may be TRBD1 (6 bases). This CDR3 region has 14 residues. From germline, CDR1 is SNHLY and CDR2 FYNNEI. Together with reference TRBV2 and TRBJ1-2, the CDR3 gives the full variable domain: EPEVTQTPSHQVTQMGQEVILRCVPISNHLYFYWYRQILGQKVEFLVSFYNNEISEKSEIFDDQFSVERPDGSNFTLKIRSTKLEDSAMYFCASRLQGVGYGYTFGSGTRLTVV.

This chain connects TRBV6-5 to TRBJ2-5; D remains unclear. CDR1 is MNHEY, CDR2 SVGAGI, per germline. V dropped 8 bases and J dropped 2 bases, with 12 bases sitting between them. CDR3 length: 13 amino acids. CDR3 in amino acids: CASAVREQETQYF. In DNA, the CDR3 is TGTGCCAGCGCGGTCAGAGAACAAGAGACCCAGTACTTC.

This clone was counted a few times. V is TRBV28 and J is TRBJ2-7; 7 bases are shared with TRBD1. Germline V gives CDR1 MDHEN, CDR2 SYDVKM. The CDR3 runs to 15 residues. The J segment lost 7 bases and the V segment lost 2 bases, leaving 11 bases of the junction unmatched. The CDR3 loop is CASSLTGARSREQYF. CDR3 sequence (DNA): TGTGCCAGCAGTTTAACAGGGGCAAGGTCGCGTGAGCAGTACTTC. The variable domain in full, completed from reference TRBV28 and TRBJ2-7, reads DVKVTQSSRYLVKRTGEKVFLECVQDMDHENMFWYRQDPGLGLRLIYFSYDVKMKEKGDIPEGYSVSREKKERFSLILESASTNQTSMYLCASSLTGARSREQYFGPGTRLTVT.

The chain employs TRBV15 and TRBJ2-1; TRBD2 agrees at 8 bases. The CDR3 has 18 amino acids. Unmatched junction bases numbered 10, after V lost 1 base and J lost 2 bases. The germline CDR1 and CDR2 sequences are LNHNV and YYDKDF (reference sequence). The CDR3 loop is CATSRVPLSGTTYNEQFF. The CDR3, as DNA: TGTGCCACCAGCAGAGTGCCCCTTAGCGGGACGACCTACAATGAGCAGTTCTTC. The full variable domain, its missing parts supplied by reference TRBV15 and TRBJ2-1, is DAMVIQNPRYQVTQFGKPVTLSCSQTLNHNVMYWYQQKSSQAPKLLFHYYDKDFNNEADTPDNFQSRRPNTSFCFLDIRSPGLGDTAMYLCATSRVPLSGTTYNEQFFGPGTRLTVL.

The chain carries TRBV11-3 and TRBJ2-5; the D gene is possibly TRBD2 (7 bases). V was clipped by 2 bases and J by 2 bases, with 12 bases between them. Germline-derived CDR1 and CDR2 are SGHNT and YENEEA. The length of the CDR3 is 15 residues. DNA for the CDR3: TGTGCCAGCAGCTTAAGCAGGGGAGGGCAAGAGACCCAGTACTTC. It codes for CASSLSRGGQETQYF.

The chain carries TRBV29-1 and TRBJ1-1, with 7 positions matching TRBD1. Trimming at V came to 6 bases and at J to 1 base, leaving 11 bases not matched to a gene. The CDR3 length is 15 residues. CDR1 SQVTM and CDR2 ANQGSEA come from the germline V gene. Written as DNA, the CDR3 is TGCAGCGTCTCAGGGGGGACCATGGGGAACACTGAAGCTTTCTTT. Amino acids: CSVSGGTMGNTEAFF.

J is TRBJ2-3 and V is TRBV4-1, with TRBD2 matching over 8 bases. The CDR3 length is 18 residues. Germline-derived CDR1 and CDR2 are MGHRA and YSYEKL. V lost 0 bases to trimming and J lost 5 bases; unmatched junction nucleotides: 13. The CDR3 protein is CASSQDALGGGVVDTQYF. CDR3 nucleotide sequence: TGCGCCAGCAGCCAAGATGCCCTCGGGGGGGGCGTAGTAGATACGCAGTATTTT.

The chain couples TRBV7-9 to TRBJ2-2; 10 bases fit TRBD1. The ends lost 8 bases at V and 2 bases at J; junction bases unmatched: 5. Germline loops: CDR1 SEHNR, CDR2 FQNEAQ (reference sequence). The CDR3 is 15 residues long. The CDR3 nucleotides are TGTGCCAGCCGAGGACAGGGGGGAAACACCGGGGAGCTGTTTTTT. Amino acids: CASRGQGGNTGELFF.

This clone was counted only a few times. The V and J genes are TRBV5-5 and TRBJ2-7, with TRBD2 identical over 7 bases. Trimming removed 2 bases from V and 3 bases from J; junction bases left unmatched: 2. Germline CDR1 is SGHKS and CDR2 is YYEKEE (reference sequence). This CDR3 has 13 amino acids. CDR3 protein: CASSFSGGYEQYF. The CDR3 bases are TGTGCCAGCAGCTTTTCGGGAGGCTACGAGCAGTACTTC. Full variable domain (rest looked up from reference TRBV5-5 and TRBJ2-7): DAGVTQSPTHLIKTRGQQVTLRCSPISGHKSVSWYQQVLGQGPQFIFQYYEKEERGRGNFPDRFSARQFPNYSSELNVNALLLGDSALYLCASSFSGGYEQYFGPGTRLTVT.

As regards this clone: The sample carries other DNA sequences with the same CDR3. The V and J genes are TRBV11-2 and TRBJ2-7; D may be TRBD2 (6 bases). Germline V lookup: CDR1 SGHAT, CDR2 FQNNGV. Between the trimmed V and J ends, which lost 0 bases and 1 base, there was a span of 10 bases. The CDR3 runs to 15 residues. CDR3 residues: CASSLEGRGSYEQYF. In nucleotides, the CDR3 is TGTGCCAGCAGCTTAGAGGGGCGGGGATCCTACGAGCAGTACTTC.

The CDR3 DNA is TGCGCCAGCAGCTTGGCCGTTGATGAGCAGTTCTTC. It encodes CASSLAVDEQFF. The chain links TRBV5-1 to TRBJ2-1; D gene uncertain. From germline, CDR1 is SGHRS and CDR2 YFSETQ. The CDR3 sequence is 12 residues long. Trimming removed 0 bases from V and 8 bases from J, with 6 bases in between. The full variable domain, in which reference TRBV5-1 and TRBJ2-1 provide the parts outside the CDR3, is KAGVTQTPRYLIKTRGQQVTLSCSPISGHRSVSWYQQTPGQGLQFLFEYFSETQRNKGNFPGRFSGRQFSNSRSEMNVSTLELGDSALYLCASSLAVDEQFFGPGTRLTVL.

This chain uses TRBV9 with TRBJ2-2; TRBD1 is a possible D gene (6 bases). Trimming cost V 4 bases and J 4 bases, with 14 bases left between them. The CDR3 covers 15 residues. Germline assignment: CDR1 SGDLS and CDR2 YYNGEE. The DNA for the CDR3 is TGTGCCAGCAGCTTGGTGACAGGTACCACCGGGGAGCTGTTTTTT. This encodes CASSLVTGTTGELFF. Supplemented by reference TRBV9 and TRBJ2-2, the full variable domain reads DSGVTQTPKHLITATGQRVTLRCSPRSGDLSVYWYQQSLDQGLQFLIQYYNGEERAKGNILERFSAQQFPDLHSELNLSSLELGDSALYFCASSLVTGTTGELFFGEGSRLTVL.

This clone was counted between two and nine times. The chain is built from TRBV29-1 and TRBJ2-1; D not resolved. CDR3 length: 13 amino acids. Germline V gives CDR1 SQVTM, CDR2 ANQGSEA. The V end lost 7 bases, the J end lost 6 bases, and 16 bases lay between the germline ends. The chain's CDR3 is CSGGEKWGNEQFF. The CDR3 nucleotides read TGCAGCGGGGGTGAGAAGTGGGGCAATGAGCAGTTCTTC.